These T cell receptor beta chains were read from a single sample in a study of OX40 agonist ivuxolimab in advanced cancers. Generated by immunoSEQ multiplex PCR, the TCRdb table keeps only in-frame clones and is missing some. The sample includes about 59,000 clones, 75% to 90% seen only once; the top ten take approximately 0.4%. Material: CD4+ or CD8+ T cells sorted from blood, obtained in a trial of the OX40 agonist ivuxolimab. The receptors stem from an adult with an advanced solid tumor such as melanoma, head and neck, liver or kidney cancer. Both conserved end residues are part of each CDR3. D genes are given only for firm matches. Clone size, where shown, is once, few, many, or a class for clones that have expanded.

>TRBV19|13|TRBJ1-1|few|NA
CASRQPMNTEAFF
TGTGCCAGTAGACAGCCCATGAACACTGAAGCTTTCTTT
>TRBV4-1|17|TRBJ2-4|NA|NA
CASSQLTALVVGNIQYF
TGCGCCAGCAGCCAATTGACGGCCTTAGTTGTGGGAAACATTCAGTACTTC
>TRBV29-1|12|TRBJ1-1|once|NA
CSVKSVNTEAFF
TGCAGCGTTAAATCAGTGAACACTGAAGCTTTCTTT
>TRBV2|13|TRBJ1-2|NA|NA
CASSETEDYGYTF
TGTGCCAGCAGTGAAACTGAAGACTATGGCTACACCTTC
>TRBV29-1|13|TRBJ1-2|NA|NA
CSVIQDLDYGYTF
TGCAGCGTTATTCAGGACTTAGACTATGGCTACACCTTC
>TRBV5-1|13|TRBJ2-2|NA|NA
CATRGGLSGELFF
TGCGCCACCAGGGGGGGGCTCTCCGGGGAGCTGTTTTTT
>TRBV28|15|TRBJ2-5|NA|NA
CASKRGQKYQETQYF
TGTGCCAGTAAGCGTGGACAGAAGTACCAAGAGACCCAGTACTTC
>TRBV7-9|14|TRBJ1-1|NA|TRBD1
CASRTGTGITEAFF
TGTGCCAGCAGGACCGGGACAGGGATCACTGAAGCTTTCTTT
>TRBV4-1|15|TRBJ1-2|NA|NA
CASSQVSRADYGYTF
TGCGCCAGCAGCCAAGTGTCAAGGGCTGACTATGGCTACACCTTC
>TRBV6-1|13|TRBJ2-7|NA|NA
CASSESRPGEQYF
TGTGCCAGCAGTGAATCTCGACCCGGCGAGCAGTACTTC
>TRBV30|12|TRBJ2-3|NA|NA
CAWSENTDTQYF
TGTGCCTGGAGCGAGAATACAGATACGCAGTATTTT
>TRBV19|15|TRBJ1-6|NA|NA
CASRRAQGGNSPLHF
TGTGCCAGTAGACGGGCACAGGGAGGGAATTCACCCCTCCACTTT
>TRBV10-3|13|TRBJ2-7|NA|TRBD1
CAIQRTGFYEQYF
TGTGCCATACAACGGACAGGGTTCTACGAGCAGTACTTC
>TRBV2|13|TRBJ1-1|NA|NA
CASSVFSNTEAFF
TGTGCCAGCAGCGTCTTCTCGAACACTGAAGCTTTCTTT
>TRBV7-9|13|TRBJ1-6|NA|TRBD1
CASSATGESPLHF
TGTGCCAGCAGCGCGACAGGGGAATCACCCCTCCACTTT
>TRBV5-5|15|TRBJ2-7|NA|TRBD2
CASSFSAGISYEQYF
TGTGCCAGCAGCTTCTCAGCGGGAATCTCCTACGAGCAGTACTTC
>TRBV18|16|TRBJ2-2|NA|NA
CASSPVLAENTGELFF
TGTGCCAGCTCACCAGTGTTAGCGGAGAACACCGGGGAGCTGTTTTTT
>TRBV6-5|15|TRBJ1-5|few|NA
CASRTDSRRNQPQHF
TGTGCCAGCAGAACAGACAGTCGTCGCAATCAGCCCCAGCATTTT
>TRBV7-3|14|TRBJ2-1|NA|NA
CASSLTTGRNEQFF
TGTGCCAGCAGCTTAACAACAGGCAGGAATGAGCAGTTCTTC
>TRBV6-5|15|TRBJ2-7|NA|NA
CASSYSALGSYEQYF
TGTGCCAGCAGTTACTCAGCCCTGGGGTCCTACGAGCAGTACTTC
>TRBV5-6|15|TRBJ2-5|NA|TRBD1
CASSYLDRDGETQYF
TGTGCCAGCAGTTATTTGGACAGGGATGGAGAGACCCAGTACTTC
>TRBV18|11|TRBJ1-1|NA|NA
CASLSNTEAFF
TGTGCCAGCCTATCGAACACTGAAGCTTTCTTT
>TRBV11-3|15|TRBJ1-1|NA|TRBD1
CASSASTGEGTEAFF
TGTGCCAGCAGCGCGTCGACAGGGGAAGGCACTGAAGCTTTCTTT
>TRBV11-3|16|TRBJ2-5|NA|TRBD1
CASSTRTGGRQETQYF
TGTGCCAGCAGCACCAGGACAGGGGGAAGGCAAGAGACCCAGTACTTC
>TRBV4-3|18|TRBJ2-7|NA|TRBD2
CASSQSLPSGSPTYEQYF
TGCGCCAGCAGCCAAAGCTTGCCTAGCGGGAGTCCTACCTACGAGCAGTACTTC
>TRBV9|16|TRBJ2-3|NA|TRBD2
CASTPGGRASTDTQYF
TGTGCCAGCACCCCAGGTGGGAGGGCCAGCACAGATACGCAGTATTTT
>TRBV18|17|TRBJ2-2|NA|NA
CASSPPGSRGNTGELFF
TGTGCCAGCTCACCACCGGGGAGTCGGGGGAACACCGGGGAGCTGTTTTTT
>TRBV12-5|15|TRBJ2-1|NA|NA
CASGSRGNGYNEQFF
TGTGCTAGTGGTTCCAGAGGGAACGGCTACAATGAGCAGTTCTTC
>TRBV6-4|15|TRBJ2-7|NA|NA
CASSDSGEEFYEQYF
TGTGCCAGCAGTGACTCAGGCGAGGAATTCTACGAGCAGTACTTC